This T cell receptor (beta chain) was captured by sequencing in a study of cytomegalovirus exposure and HLA in healthy donors. Study details: From donors who were HLA-typed, an early data release held 65 million to 85 million unique TCRs. General study results and limits: Exclusion as indistinguishable affected some V segments, including TRBV6-2 and TRBV6-3. The investigators catalogued 150 to 200 TCR beta chains as cytomegalovirus-associated.

Remarks on this clone: The antigen is not known.

With 60 Vbeta and 13 Jbeta primers, the PCR was carried out. Repertoires were generated with immunoSEQ multiplex PCR, while TCRdb's copy carries only in-frame clones and drops some. The table includes around 140,000 clones, 77% detected once. The CDR3 spans 14 residues. Germline lookup yields CDR1 KGHSH and CDR2 LQKENI. V shed 3 bases and J shed 1 base, with 9 bases lying between them. The V gene is TRBV18, the J gene TRBJ1-1; maybe TRBD1 (6 bases). The sequenced material came from PBMCs. The receptor's source is an older woman in good health and CMV-seronegative. DNA for the CDR3: TGTGCCAGCTCACCCCAGACAGGGAACACTGAAGCTTTCTTT. Translating gives CASSPQTGNTEAFF.